This note documents a single T cell receptor (beta chain) sequence. This clone was seen more than once but under ten times. Which antigen it targets is not known. No much larger clone is present one base from it, and per-base qualities are unavailable. This entry comes from a study of T cell changes during pregnancy in multiple sclerosis (dated by TCRdb to the late 2010s). Broadly, across the study: Changes in the T cell repertoire over the course of pregnancy were examined in this study in women with multiple sclerosis.

There are 14 amino acids in the CDR3, from cysteine to phenylalanine inclusive. Only the CDR3 DNA is retained, 42 bases long and in frame from the first base. CDR1 SGDLS and CDR2 YYNGEE were looked up in the germline V gene. V trim: 4 bases; J trim: 3 bases; unmatched bases: 3. Library construction relied on the immunoSEQ multiplex PCR assay. As stored in TCRdb, this immuneACCESS dataset retains in-frame rearrangements with V and J assigned. A fraction of the clones does not appear; measured against another copy, unresolved V genes explain less than half of the discrepancy, and the remainder lacks a known reason. In all, the sample holds about 41,000 clones, and 80% to 90% of those were seen once. The ten largest account for more than 0.55% of the sample.

This clonotype was obtained from a female donor with multiple sclerosis, enrolled in a pregnancy study. This sequence uses TRBV9 and TRBJ2-1; TRBD1 fits 8 bases in the junction. The specimen comprised CD4+ T cells from peripheral blood mononuclear cells, sampled in the first trimester of pregnancy. CDR3 protein: CASSSGTGYNEQFF. The nucleotide sequence is TGTGCCAGCAGCTCCGGGACAGGCTACAATGAGCAGTTCTTC.